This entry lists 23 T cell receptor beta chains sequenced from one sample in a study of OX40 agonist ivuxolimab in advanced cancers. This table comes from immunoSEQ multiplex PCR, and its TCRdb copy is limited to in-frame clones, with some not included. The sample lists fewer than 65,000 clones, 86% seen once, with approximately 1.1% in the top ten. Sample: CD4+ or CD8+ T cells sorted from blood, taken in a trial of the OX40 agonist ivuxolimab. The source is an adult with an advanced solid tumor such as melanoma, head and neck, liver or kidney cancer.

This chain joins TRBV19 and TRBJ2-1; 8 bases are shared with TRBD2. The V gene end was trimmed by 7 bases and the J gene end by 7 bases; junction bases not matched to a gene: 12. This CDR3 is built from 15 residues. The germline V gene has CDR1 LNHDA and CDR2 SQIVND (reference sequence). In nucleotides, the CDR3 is TGTGCCAGTAAGGAGCCTAGCGGGTACTTTAATGAGCAGTTCTTC. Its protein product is CASKEPSGYFNEQFF.

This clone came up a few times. The CDR3 DNA sequence: TGTGCTAGTGGTTTGGAGGGGGGTACTGAAGCTTTCTTT. It specifies CASGLEGGTEAFF. The rearrangement links TRBV12-5 to TRBJ1-1; D is perhaps TRBD1 (6 bases). V was pared by 1 base and J by 5 bases, with 8 bases between. The CDR3 runs 13 residues. Germline V gene sequence: CDR1 LGHNT, CDR2 FRNRAP.

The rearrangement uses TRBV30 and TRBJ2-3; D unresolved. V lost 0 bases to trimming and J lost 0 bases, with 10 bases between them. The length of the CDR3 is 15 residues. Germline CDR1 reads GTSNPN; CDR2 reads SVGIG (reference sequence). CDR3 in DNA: TGTGCCTGGAGTGTTGGTCGACTTAGCACAGATACGCAGTATTTT. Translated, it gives CAWSVGRLSTDTQYF.

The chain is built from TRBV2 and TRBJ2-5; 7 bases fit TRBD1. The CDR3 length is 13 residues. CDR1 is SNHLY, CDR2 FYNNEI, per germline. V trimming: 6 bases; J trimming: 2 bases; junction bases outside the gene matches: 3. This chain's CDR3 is CASRKTGQETQYF. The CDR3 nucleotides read TGTGCCAGCAGAAAGACAGGGCAAGAGACCCAGTACTTC.

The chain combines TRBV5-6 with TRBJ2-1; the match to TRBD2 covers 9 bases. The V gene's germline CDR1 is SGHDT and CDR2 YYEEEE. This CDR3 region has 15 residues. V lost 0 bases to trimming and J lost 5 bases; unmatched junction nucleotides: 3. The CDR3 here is CASSLGLAADNEQFF. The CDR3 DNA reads TGTGCCAGCAGCTTGGGACTAGCGGCAGACAATGAGCAGTTCTTC.

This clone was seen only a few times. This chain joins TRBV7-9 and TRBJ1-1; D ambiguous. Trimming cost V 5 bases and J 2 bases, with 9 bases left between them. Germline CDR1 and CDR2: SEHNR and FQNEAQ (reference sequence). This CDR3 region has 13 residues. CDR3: CASSGTPNTEAFF. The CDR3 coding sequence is TGTGCCAGCAGCGGAACACCCAACACTGAAGCTTTCTTT.

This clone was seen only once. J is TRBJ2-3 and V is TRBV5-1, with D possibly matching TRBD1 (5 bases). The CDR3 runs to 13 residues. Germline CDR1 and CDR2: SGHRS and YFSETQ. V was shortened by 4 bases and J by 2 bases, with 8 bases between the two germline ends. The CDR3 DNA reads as TGCGCCAGCAGCCCGGACAACACAGATACGCAGTATTTT. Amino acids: CASSPDNTDTQYF.

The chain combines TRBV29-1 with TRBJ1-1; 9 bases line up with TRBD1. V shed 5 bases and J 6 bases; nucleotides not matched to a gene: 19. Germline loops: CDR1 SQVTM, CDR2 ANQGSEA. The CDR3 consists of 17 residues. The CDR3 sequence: CSVRSSGTGTTPAEAFF. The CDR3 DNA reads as TGCAGCGTTCGATCATCCGGGACAGGGACGACTCCCGCTGAAGCTTTCTTT.

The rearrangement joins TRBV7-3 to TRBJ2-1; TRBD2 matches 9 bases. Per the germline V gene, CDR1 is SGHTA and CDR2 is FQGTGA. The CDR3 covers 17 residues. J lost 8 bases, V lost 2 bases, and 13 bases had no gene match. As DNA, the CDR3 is TGTGCCAGCAGCTTAGGGGTGGGTAGCGGGAGCAAAGATGAGCAGTTCTTC. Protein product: CASSLGVGSGSKDEQFF.

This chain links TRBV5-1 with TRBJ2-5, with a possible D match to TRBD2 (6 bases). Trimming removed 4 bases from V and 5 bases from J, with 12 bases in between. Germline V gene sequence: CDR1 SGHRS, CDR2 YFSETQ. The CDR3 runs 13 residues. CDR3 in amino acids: CASSPSVGETQYF. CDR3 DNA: TGCGCCAGCAGCCCTAGCGTTGGGGAGACCCAGTACTTC.

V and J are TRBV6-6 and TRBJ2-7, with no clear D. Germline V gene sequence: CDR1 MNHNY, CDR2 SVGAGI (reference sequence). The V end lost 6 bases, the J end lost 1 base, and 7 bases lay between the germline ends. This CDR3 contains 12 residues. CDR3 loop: CASRATSYEQYF. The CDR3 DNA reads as TGTGCCAGCAGGGCCACATCCTACGAGCAGTACTTC.

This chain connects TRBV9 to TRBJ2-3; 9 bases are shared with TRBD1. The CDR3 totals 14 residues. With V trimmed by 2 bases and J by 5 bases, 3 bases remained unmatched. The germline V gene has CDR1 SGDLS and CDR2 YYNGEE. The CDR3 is CASSVGQGRDTQYF. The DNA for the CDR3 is TGTGCCAGCAGCGTGGGACAGGGCCGAGATACGCAGTATTTT.

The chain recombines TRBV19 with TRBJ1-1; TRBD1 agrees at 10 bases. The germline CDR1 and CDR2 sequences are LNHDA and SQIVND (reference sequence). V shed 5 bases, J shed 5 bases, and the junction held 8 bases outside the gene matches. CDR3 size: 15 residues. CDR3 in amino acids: CASSPRQGAWTEAFF. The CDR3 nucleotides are TGTGCCAGTAGTCCGCGACAGGGGGCGTGGACTGAAGCTTTCTTT.

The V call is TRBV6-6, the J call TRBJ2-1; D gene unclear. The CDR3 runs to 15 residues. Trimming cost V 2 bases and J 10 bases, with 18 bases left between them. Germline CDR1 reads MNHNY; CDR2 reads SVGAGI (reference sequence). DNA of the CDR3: TGTGCCAGCAGTTACCCCTGGGAAGGCCCTGGAGAGCAGTTCTTC. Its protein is CASSYPWEGPGEQFF.

The CDR3 reads CAISESSGSTDTQYF. CDR3 bases: TGTGCCATCAGTGAGTCTAGCGGGAGCACAGATACGCAGTATTTT. The chain uses TRBV10-3 and TRBJ2-3; 7 bases are a match to TRBD2. The CDR3 runs 15 residues. V gave up 0 bases and J gave up 0 bases; unmatched junction bases: 0. Germline lookup yields CDR1 ENHRY and CDR2 SYGVKD.

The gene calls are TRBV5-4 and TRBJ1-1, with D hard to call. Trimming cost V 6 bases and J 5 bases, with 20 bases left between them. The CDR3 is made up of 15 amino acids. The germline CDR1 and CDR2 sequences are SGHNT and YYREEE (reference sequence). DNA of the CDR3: TGTGCCAGCACCCCCCTGGGAGCCGACGCGACTGAAGCTTTCTTT. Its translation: CASTPLGADATEAFF. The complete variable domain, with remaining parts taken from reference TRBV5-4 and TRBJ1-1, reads ETGVTQSPTHLIKTRGQQVTLRCSSQSGHNTVSWYQQALGQGPQFIFQYYREEENGRGNFPPRFSGLQFPNYSSELNVNALELDDSALYLCASTPLGADATEAFFGQGTRLTVV.

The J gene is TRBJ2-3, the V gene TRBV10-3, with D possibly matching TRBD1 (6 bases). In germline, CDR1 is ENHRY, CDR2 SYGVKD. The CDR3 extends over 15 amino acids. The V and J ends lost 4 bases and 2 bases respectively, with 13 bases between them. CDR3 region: CAISAPDSNTDTQYF. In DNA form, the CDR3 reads TGTGCCATCAGTGCCCCGGACAGTAACACAGATACGCAGTATTTT.

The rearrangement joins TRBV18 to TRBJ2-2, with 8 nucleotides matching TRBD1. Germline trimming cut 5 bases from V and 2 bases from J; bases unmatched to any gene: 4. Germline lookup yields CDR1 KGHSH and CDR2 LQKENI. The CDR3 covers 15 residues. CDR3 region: CASSDGQGNTGELFF. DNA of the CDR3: TGTGCCAGCTCAGATGGACAGGGAAACACCGGGGAGCTGTTTTTT.

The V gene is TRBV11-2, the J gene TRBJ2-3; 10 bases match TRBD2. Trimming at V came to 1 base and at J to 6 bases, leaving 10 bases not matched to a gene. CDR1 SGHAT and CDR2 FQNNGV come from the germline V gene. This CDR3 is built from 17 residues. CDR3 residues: CASSLGVLAGAGDTQYF. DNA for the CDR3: TGTGCCAGCAGCTTAGGAGTCCTAGCGGGAGCGGGTGATACGCAGTATTTT.

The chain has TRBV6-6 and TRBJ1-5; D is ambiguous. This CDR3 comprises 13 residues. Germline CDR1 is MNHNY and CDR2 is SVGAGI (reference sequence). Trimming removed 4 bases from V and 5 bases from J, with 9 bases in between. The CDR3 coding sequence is TGTGCCAGCAGTTCAGCCAGCTATCAGCCCCAGCATTTT. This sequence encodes CASSSASYQPQHF.

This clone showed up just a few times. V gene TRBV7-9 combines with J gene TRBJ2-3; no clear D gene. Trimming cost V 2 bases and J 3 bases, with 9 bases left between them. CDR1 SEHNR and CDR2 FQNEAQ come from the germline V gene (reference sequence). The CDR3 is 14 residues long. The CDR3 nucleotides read TGTGCCAGCAGCTTAACAAGCTCGACAGATACGCAGTATTTT. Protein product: CASSLTSSTDTQYF.

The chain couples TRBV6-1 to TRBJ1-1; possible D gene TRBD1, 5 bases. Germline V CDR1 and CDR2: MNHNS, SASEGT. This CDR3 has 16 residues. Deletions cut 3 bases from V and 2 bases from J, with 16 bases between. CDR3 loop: CASSDPRVGANTEAFF. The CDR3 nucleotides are TGTGCCAGCAGTGACCCCCGTGTAGGGGCTAACACTGAAGCTTTCTTT.

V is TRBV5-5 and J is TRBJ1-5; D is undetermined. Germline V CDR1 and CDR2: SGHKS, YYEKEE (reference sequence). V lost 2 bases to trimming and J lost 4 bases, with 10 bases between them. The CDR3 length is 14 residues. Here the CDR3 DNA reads TGTGCCAGCAGCTTCTTGTGGGGTAATCAGCCCCAGCATTTT. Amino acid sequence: CASSFLWGNQPQHF.